This is a list of T cell receptor beta chains from one sample in a study of blood T cell repertoires in COVID-19. TCRdb's copy holds only in-frame clones and misses some; the assay was immunoSEQ multiplex PCR. Of under 150,000 clones in the sample, around nine tenths are singletons; the top ten hold about 4.1%. Sequencing was performed on peripheral blood. These receptors were collected from a woman between 40 and 55 years old with acute or convalescent COVID-19. Each CDR3 is given with its conserved first and last residue. D genes are given only for firm matches. The size field is filled for only some rows; it gives once, few, many or a size class.

TGTGCCTGGAGTCCCCGGACAGGGTGGGGGGACATTCAGTACTTC CAWSPRTGWGDIQYF TRBJ2-4 once TRBD1 15 TRBV30
TGTGCCAGCAGCTTACAGGGGGCAGTGACCTACGAGCAGTACTTC CASSLQGAVTYEQYF TRBJ2-7 . TRBD1 15 TRBV7-2
TGTGCCAGTTCCTGGACAGTCGGGGGCTACACCTTC CASSWTVGGYTF TRBJ1-2 few . 12 TRBV19
TGTGCCAGCAGCTTAGGGGCCCAGGGAATAGGGCCCCAGCATTTT CASSLGAQGIGPQHF TRBJ1-5 . . 15 TRBV7-8
TGTGCCAGCAGCTTAGAGGGGGGTAAGGATTCACCCCTCCACTTT CASSLEGGKDSPLHF TRBJ1-6 . . 15 TRBV11-2
TGTGCCAGCAGTCCCCCCGGGACACGAACTCACTATGGCTACACCTTC CASSPPGTRTHYGYTF TRBJ1-2 . . 16 TRBV6-2/TRBV6-3
TGTGCCAGCAGCCCGGGGGCGGGAGGGGGATACGAGCAGTACTTC CASSPGAGGGYEQYF TRBJ2-7 few TRBD2 15 TRBV6-5
TGTGCCAGCAGCTTACGTGCCGGCACTGAAGCTTTCTTT CASSLRAGTEAFF TRBJ1-1 . . 13 TRBV7-6
TGTGCCAGCAGCCTTTTCGCCGGGACAGGGTCCTACGAGCAGTACTTC CASSLFAGTGSYEQYF TRBJ2-7 . TRBD1 16 TRBV7-3
TGTGCCAGCAGCTTAGTAGCGGGACGGGCGGTTAATGAGCAGTTCTTC CASSLVAGRAVNEQFF TRBJ2-1 . TRBD2 16 TRBV7-9
TGTGCCAGCAGCTTAGCGATAGGGACTAGCGGGAGTTTATACAATGAGCAGTTCTTC CASSLAIGTSGSLYNEQFF TRBJ2-1 . TRBD2 19 TRBV7-2
TGTGCCAGCAGCTTAGGCAGATCGATTCACAATGAGCAGTTCTTC CASSLGRSIHNEQFF TRBJ2-1 . . 15 TRBV7-2
TGCGCCAGCAGCTCGAGCGGGAGGGCCGATACGCAGTATTTT CASSSSGRADTQYF TRBJ2-3 . TRBD2 14 TRBV5-1
TGCGCCAGCAGCCAAGGTCTAGCGGAAAACAATGAGCAGTTCTTC CASSQGLAENNEQFF TRBJ2-1 . TRBD2 15 TRBV4-3
TGTGCCAGCAGCTTAGCTAGCGGGAGGGCCACGCAAGAGACCCAGTACTTC CASSLASGRATQETQYF TRBJ2-5 . TRBD2 17 TRBV7-9
TGTGCCAGCAGCAGGGCGAGAATTAACACTGAAGCTTTCTTT CASSRARINTEAFF TRBJ1-1 once . 14 TRBV7-9
TGCGCCAGCAGCTTGGGGGGGCGCTTCGATGCAGCTTTCTTT CASSLGGRFDAAFF TRBJ1-1 . . 14 TRBV5-1
TGTGCCAGCAGTCTCGAAGCGTATGAGGGAGGGGATACAGATACGCAGTATTTT CASSLEAYEGGDTDTQYF TRBJ2-3 . TRBD2 18 TRBV2
TGTGCCAGTAGTATAGGAAGGGACAGGGGGCGTCAGCCCCAGCATTTT CASSIGRDRGRQPQHF TRBJ1-5 once TRBD1 16 TRBV19
TGTGCCACGAAGGGGACCGGGACAGGGAATGAAAAACTGTTTTTT CATKGTGTGNEKLFF TRBJ1-4 . TRBD1 15 TRBV10-3
TGTGCCAGCAGCACCTCGGGTCCGGGAGAAGCTTTCTTT CASSTSGPGEAFF TRBJ1-1 once . 13 TRBV9
TGTGCCATCAGTGAGACAATCTACAGGGACAGGGGATTTAGCAATCAGCCCCAGCATTTT CAISETIYRDRGFSNQPQHF TRBJ1-5 . TRBD1 20 TRBV10-3
TGTGCCACCTCCGACCTTTTTAGCGGGAACACTGAAGCTTTCTTT CATSDLFSGNTEAFF TRBJ1-1 . . 15 TRBV10-3
TGTGCCAGCACTATGGACAGTTTGATCGGCTACACCTTC CASTMDSLIGYTF TRBJ1-2 . . 13 TRBV6-5
TGTGCCAGCAGAATAGCACAGGGCCCTTTCTACGAGCAGTACTTC CASRIAQGPFYEQYF TRBJ2-7 . . 15 TRBV27
TGTGCCAGCAGCTTGTTAGGGAGCTCCTATAATTCACCCCTCCACTTT CASSLLGSSYNSPLHF TRBJ1-6 . . 16 TRBV5-5
TGTGCCAGCAGCTTGGGGCCCCTTAATGAAAAACTGTTTTTT CASSLGPLNEKLFF TRBJ1-4 . . 14 TRBV5-5